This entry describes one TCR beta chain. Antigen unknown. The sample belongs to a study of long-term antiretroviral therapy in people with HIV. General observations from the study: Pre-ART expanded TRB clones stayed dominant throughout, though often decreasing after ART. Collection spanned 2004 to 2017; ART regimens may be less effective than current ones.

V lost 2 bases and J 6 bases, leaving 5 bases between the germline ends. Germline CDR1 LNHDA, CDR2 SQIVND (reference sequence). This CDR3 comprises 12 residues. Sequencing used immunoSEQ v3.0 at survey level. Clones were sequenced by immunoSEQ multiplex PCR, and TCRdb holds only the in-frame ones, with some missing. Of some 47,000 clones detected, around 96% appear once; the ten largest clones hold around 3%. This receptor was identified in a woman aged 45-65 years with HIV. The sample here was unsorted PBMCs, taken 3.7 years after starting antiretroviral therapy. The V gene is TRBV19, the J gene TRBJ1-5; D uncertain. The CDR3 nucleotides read TGTGCCAGTAGTATATTCAGTCAGCCCCAGCATTTT. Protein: CASSIFSQPQHF.